This T cell receptor (beta chain) was sequenced for a study of blood T cell repertoires in COVID-19. Study information: The United States, Italy and Spain were the sources of the acute and convalescent COVID-19 samples. T cells, B-cell-depleted T cells, or PBMCs supplied cDNA or gDNA.

TCRdb's copy holds only in-frame clones and misses some; the assay was immunoSEQ multiplex PCR. There are a few hundred thousand clones in the sample; more than 80% occur only once, and roughly 1.2% lies in the top ten. The CDR3 runs 14 residues. Trimming took off 10 bases at V and 2 bases at J, with 18 bases between the two ends. Germline V CDR1 and CDR2: MDHEN, SYDVKM. This receptor was taken from a man aged 35 to 55 with acute or convalescent COVID-19. This chain links TRBV28 with TRBJ2-7; weak D call: TRBD2 (5 bases). The source material was peripheral blood. CDR3 protein: CANSAATVPYEQYF. CDR3 DNA sequence: TGTGCCAACTCAGCGGCAACGGTACCCTACGAGCAGTACTTC.